This TCR beta chain was documented in a study of naive and memory T cell subsets. The beta constant-region primer was an equimolar mix of two oligonucleotides covering TRBC1 and TRBC2. Ligated cDNA was amplified by four rounds of PCR with nested alpha and beta constant-region primers and SP2. MiXCR was run by TCRdb on the UMI-ligation and nested PCR reads, yielding one entry per CDR3 protein. The sample has 85,000 to 130,000 distinct CDR3 sequences, approximately 14% seen once; the top ten hold about 3%. V lost 3 bases, J lost 5 bases, and 2 bases stayed unmatched. Germline V gene data show CDR1 as SNHLY and CDR2 as FYNNEI. This CDR3 comprises 14 residues. Study-level results: Especially in CD8 cells, naive repertoires contained a few larger clonotypes, possibly CD45RA-re-expressing memory cells.

The sample holds a few counts of this clonotype. Its target is not known. Material for sequencing was naive CD8+ T cells from blood. The sequence came from a human donor in good health. The chain recombines TRBV2 with TRBJ2-7, with TRBD1 matching 12 bases. The CDR3: CASSEGQGAHEQYF. In nucleotides, the CDR3 is TGTGCCAGCAGTGAGGGACAGGGGGCCCACGAGCAGTACTTC.